The 20 T cell receptor beta chains presented below share a single source sample, sequenced in a study of blood T cell repertoires in COVID-19. Produced via immunoSEQ multiplex PCR; TCRdb's table is partial and in-frame only. The profile shows hundreds of thousands of clones, around 83% of them singletons. The sequencing sample was made of peripheral blood. These TCRs come from a woman aged 50 to 60 with acute or convalescent COVID-19.

This clone was picked up a small number of times. This chain uses TRBV7-3 with TRBJ2-1; D might be TRBD2 (6 bases). Germline V gives CDR1 SGHTA, CDR2 FQGTGA. The CDR3 extends over 16 amino acids. V was clipped by 4 bases and J by 0 bases, with 13 bases between them. This CDR3 reads CASSYFLASSYNEQFF. DNA of the CDR3: TGTGCCAGCAGCTATTTTCTAGCGTCCTCCTACAATGAGCAGTTCTTC. Using reference TRBV7-3 and TRBJ2-1 for the parts outside the CDR3, the full variable domain is GAGVSQTPSNKVTEKGKYVELRCDPISGHTALYWYRQSLGQGPEFLIYFQGTGAADDSGLPNDRFFAVRPEGSVSTLKIQRTERGDSAVYLCASSYFLASSYNEQFFGPGTRLTVL.

The chain uses TRBV4-1 and TRBJ2-1; 7 bases match TRBD2. V lost 1 base, J lost 5 bases, and 5 bases stayed unmatched. Germline loops: CDR1 MGHRA, CDR2 YSYEKL. This CDR3 spans 15 amino acids. For the CDR3, the DNA is TGCGCCAGCAGCCAAGGGGGAGGGAAGAACAATGAGCAGTTCTTC. Protein: CASSQGGGKNNEQFF.

The rearrangement links TRBV11-2 to TRBJ2-5; possible D gene TRBD2, 6 bases. CDR3 size: 15 residues. V was trimmed by 3 bases and J by 8 bases, leaving 19 bases between them. Germline CDR1 reads SGHAT; CDR2 reads FQNNGV. CDR3 region: CASSFERAGFGTQYF. CDR3 nucleotides: TGTGCCAGCAGCTTTGAACGCGCGGGGTTCGGCACCCAGTACTTC.

The chain uses TRBV2 and TRBJ1-1, with D possibly being TRBD1 (5 bases). This CDR3 has 13 residues. V lost 4 bases and J 1 base, leaving 7 bases between the germline ends. Germline V gene sequence: CDR1 SNHLY, CDR2 FYNNEI. The CDR3 DNA is TGTGCCAGCAGTGTTACAGGGAACACTGAAGCTTTCTTT. This sequence encodes CASSVTGNTEAFF.

CDR3 loop: CASSRLGTSSYNEQFF. CDR3 DNA sequence: TGTGCCAGCAGTCGACTCGGGACTAGCAGCTACAATGAGCAGTTCTTC. This sequence joins TRBV14 and TRBJ2-1; 9 bases are shared with TRBD2. The ends lost 6 bases at V and 3 bases at J; junction bases unmatched: 9. The CDR3 totals 16 residues. From germline, CDR1 is SGHDN and CDR2 FVKESK.

The chain carries TRBV7-6 and TRBJ1-4; possibly TRBD1 for D (5 bases). The CDR3 sequence is 14 residues long. Trimming took 3 bases from V and 7 from J, leaving 12 bases between them. CDR1 is SGHVS and CDR2 is FNYEAQ in the germline V gene. The DNA for the CDR3 is TGTGCCAGCAGCTTCGGGGGGACGAGTGAAAAACTGTTTTTT. Translation gives CASSFGGTSEKLFF.

The V call is TRBV27, the J call TRBJ2-5, with 11 bases identical to TRBD2. CDR1 MNHEY and CDR2 SMNVEV come from the germline V gene (reference sequence). With 2 bases clipped from V and 7 bases from J, the junction kept 6 bases outside the gene matches. This CDR3 has 15 residues. CDR3 in amino acids: CASSLRTSGLGTQYF. The CDR3 coding sequence is TGTGCCAGCAGTTTACGGACTAGCGGGTTAGGGACCCAGTACTTC.

The CDR3 is CASSPGTSGGYEQFF. DNA of the CDR3: TGTGCCAGCAGCCCCGGGACTAGCGGGGGTTATGAGCAGTTCTTC. V usage is TRBV5-5 and J usage is TRBJ2-1; 14 bases align to TRBD2. In germline, CDR1 is SGHKS, CDR2 YYEKEE (reference sequence). V trimming: 4 bases; J trimming: 8 bases; junction bases outside the gene matches: 5. This CDR3 is built from 15 residues.

The count of this clone is one. The gene calls are TRBV18 and TRBJ1-1; weak D call: TRBD1 (6 bases). V lost 6 bases, J lost 8 bases, and 19 bases lay in between. The CDR3 length is 14 residues. Germline values: CDR1 KGHSH, CDR2 LQKENI. Here the CDR3 DNA reads TGTGCCAGCTCCCAAGGACAGCCCCCTGAGGAAGCTTTCTTT. It encodes CASSQGQPPEEAFF.

This clone has more than one count but fewer than ten. This sequence joins TRBV7-9 and TRBJ1-2; D ambiguous. The CDR3 sequence is 16 residues long. Germline lookup yields CDR1 SEHNR and CDR2 FQNEAQ (reference sequence). Trimming stripped 0 bases from V and 0 bases from J, with 11 bases between. The CDR3 loop reads CASSLAGTVPNYGYTF. Here the CDR3 DNA reads TGTGCCAGCAGCTTAGCGGGCACGGTCCCTAACTATGGCTACACCTTC.

This chain uses TRBV6-5 with TRBJ2-7; TRBD2 is a possible D gene (5 bases). This CDR3 has 13 residues. Trimming took 7 bases from V and 0 from J, leaving 10 bases between them. Per germline, CDR1 MNHEY and CDR2 SVGAGI. This CDR3 is CASTRGSSYEQYF. CDR3 coding DNA: TGTGCCAGCACCCGGGGAAGCTCCTACGAGCAGTACTTC.

The chain combines TRBV18 with TRBJ2-3, with D possibly TRBD1 on 6 matching bases. CDR1 and CDR2 from the germline V gene are KGHSH and LQKENI. The CDR3 is 15 amino acids. Trimming pared 3 bases from V and 1 base from J, leaving 11 bases between. CDR3 amino acids: CASSPSAGGTDTQYF. The CDR3 region has the DNA TGTGCCAGCTCACCCTCGGCAGGGGGCACAGATACGCAGTATTTT.

This clone has a single count. This chain links TRBV7-9 with TRBJ1-1; no definite D call. V was shortened by 2 bases and J by 4 bases, with 11 bases between the two germline ends. The CDR3 covers 14 residues. Per the germline V gene, CDR1 is SEHNR and CDR2 is FQNEAQ (reference sequence). CDR3 in DNA: TGTGCCAGCAGCTTATATTTGTCAGGCACTGAAGCTTTCTTT. Encoded protein: CASSLYLSGTEAFF.

V is TRBV7-9 and J is TRBJ2-1, with D possibly matching TRBD2 (5 bases). V was pared by 3 bases and J by 7 bases, with 7 bases between. The CDR3 spans 12 residues. Germline V gene lookup returns CDR1 SEHNR and CDR2 FQNEAQ (reference sequence). As DNA, the CDR3 is TGTGCCAGCAGCTTCGAGCGGAATGAGCAGTTCTTC. This gives the protein CASSFERNEQFF.

As DNA, the CDR3 is TGCGCCAGCAGCGCCGGGACTAGCGGGACCGCCGCCCAAGAGACCCAGTACTTC. Amino acid sequence: CASSAGTSGTAAQETQYF. The chain couples TRBV5-1 to TRBJ2-5, with 13 bases fitting TRBD2. The CDR3 has 18 residues. V shed 4 bases, J shed 1 base, and the junction held 10 bases outside the gene matches. Germline values: CDR1 SGHRS, CDR2 YFSETQ.

The genes are TRBV6-6 and TRBJ2-6, with a weak D call TRBD1 (5 bases). The germline V gene has CDR1 MNHNY and CDR2 SVGAGI (reference sequence). V lost 7 bases, J lost 0 bases, and 7 bases lay in between. The CDR3 totals 14 residues. CDR3 in DNA: TGTGCCAGCACCAGGGACTCTGGGGCCAACGTCCTGACTTTC. The encoded protein is CASTRDSGANVLTF.

This chain joins TRBV27 and TRBJ2-1, with 14 bases fitting TRBD2. Germline V gene data show CDR1 as MNHEY and CDR2 as SMNVEV (reference sequence). Unmatched junction bases numbered 10, after V lost 5 bases and J lost 7 bases. The CDR3 totals 17 residues. In DNA, the CDR3 is TGTGCCAGCAGTCCCGGGACTAGCGGGAGTGTGGCGAATGAGCAGTTCTTC. Translating it yields CASSPGTSGSVANEQFF.

The V and J genes are TRBV2 and TRBJ2-2; D uncertain. The V gene lost 1 base and the J gene lost 1 base, with 7 bases spanning the gap. The CDR3 consists of 15 residues. CDR1 and CDR2 (germline): SNHLY, FYNNEI. The CDR3 reads CASSEDSWNTGELFF. DNA of the CDR3: TGTGCCAGCAGTGAAGACTCATGGAACACCGGGGAGCTGTTTTTT.

The chain links TRBV13 to TRBJ2-7; the match to TRBD2 covers 8 bases. The CDR3 runs 17 residues. The V gene end was trimmed by 2 bases and the J gene end by 0 bases; junction bases not matched to a gene: 9. In germline, CDR1 is PRHDT, CDR2 FYEKMQ (reference sequence). This chain's CDR3 is CASSLTGGGPSSYEQYF. Written as DNA, the CDR3 is TGTGCCAGCAGCTTAACCGGGGGGGGGCCCAGCTCCTACGAGCAGTACTTC.

The chain links TRBV3-1 (or the pseudogene TRBV3-2) to TRBJ1-3; D is unresolved. Germline V gene data show CDR1 as LGHDT and CDR2 as YNNKEL (reference sequence). The length of the CDR3 is 14 residues. The germline V and J ends were trimmed by 2 bases and 0 bases, with 5 bases remaining between them. The CDR3 DNA is TGTGCCAGCAGCCAACGAGACTCTGGAAACACCATATATTTT. Its protein product is CASSQRDSGNTIYF.